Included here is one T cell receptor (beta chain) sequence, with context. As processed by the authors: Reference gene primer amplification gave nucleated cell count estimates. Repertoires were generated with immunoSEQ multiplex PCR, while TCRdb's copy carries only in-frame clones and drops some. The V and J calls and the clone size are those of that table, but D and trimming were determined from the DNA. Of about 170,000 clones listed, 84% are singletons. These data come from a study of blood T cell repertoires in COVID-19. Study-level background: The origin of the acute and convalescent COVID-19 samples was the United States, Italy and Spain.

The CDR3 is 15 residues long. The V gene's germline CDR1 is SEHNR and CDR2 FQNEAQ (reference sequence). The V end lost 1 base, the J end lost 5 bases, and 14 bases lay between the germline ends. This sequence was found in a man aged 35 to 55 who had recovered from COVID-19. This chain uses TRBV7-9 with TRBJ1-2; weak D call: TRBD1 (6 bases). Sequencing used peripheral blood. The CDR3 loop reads CASSLGRTGWYGYTF. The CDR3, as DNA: TGTGCCAGCAGCTTAGGTCGAACAGGGTGGTATGGCTACACCTTC. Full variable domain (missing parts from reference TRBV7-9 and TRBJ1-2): DTGVSQNPRHKITKRGQNVTFRCDPISEHNRLYWYRQTLGQGPEFLTYFQNEAQLEKSRLLSDRFSAERPKGSFSTLEIQRTEQGDSAMYLCASSLGRTGWYGYTFGSGTRLTVV.